The 24 T cell receptor beta chains in this list originate from one sample, sequenced in a study of T cells after posttransplantation cyclophosphamide. The table came from immunoSEQ multiplex PCR; TCRdb's copy has only in-frame clones and leaves some out. This sample has some 38,000 clones, each found more than once. The sample taken for sequencing was PBMCs. These receptors came from a man aged 50 to 60 in good health, CMV-negative, and a related stem cell transplant donor.

This clone is labeled as medium-sized. CDR3 nucleotides: TGTGCCAGCAGACACGCAGGGTGGAGAGAGAACACTGAAGCTTTCTTT. It encodes CASRHAGWRENTEAFF. V usage is TRBV7-2 and J usage is TRBJ1-1; the D gene is possibly TRBD1 (5 bases). This CDR3 comprises 16 residues. V was trimmed by 6 bases and J by 1 base, leaving 18 bases between them. Germline V gene lookup returns CDR1 SGHTA and CDR2 FQGNSA.

Many counts were recorded for this clone. The chain uses TRBV19 and TRBJ2-2, with 11 nucleotides matching TRBD2. There are 17 residues in the CDR3. Germline loops: CDR1 LNHDA, CDR2 SQIVND (reference sequence). Unmatched junction bases numbered 6, after V lost 4 bases and J lost 2 bases. In nucleotides, the CDR3 is TGTGCCAGTAGTAACGGACTAGCGGGTCCCAACACCGGGGAGCTGTTTTTT. It translates to CASSNGLAGPNTGELFF.

This clone has ten or more counts. The chain carries TRBV27 and TRBJ1-5; 12 bases map to TRBD1. The V gene end was trimmed by 7 bases and the J gene end by 6 bases; junction bases not matched to a gene: 10. Germline V gives CDR1 MNHEY, CDR2 SMNVEV (reference sequence). The CDR3 consists of 16 residues. CDR3 in DNA: TGTGCCAGCAAAATTACCGGGACAGGGGGCGGTCAGCCCCAGCATTTT. Translation: CASKITGTGGGQPQHF.

This clone was detected ten times or more. The chain has TRBV9 and TRBJ2-1; D not certain. The CDR3 runs to 12 residues. Trimming left V 5 bases short and J 10 bases short, with 13 bases between. The germline V gene encodes CDR1 SGDLS and CDR2 YYNGEE. CDR3 sequence reads: CASSETDGEQFF. The CDR3, as DNA: TGTGCCAGCAGTGAGACCGACGGGGAGCAGTTCTTC.

This clone was observed a few times. The chain has TRBV7-3 and TRBJ2-1; TRBD2 aligns across 11 bases. This CDR3 spans 15 amino acids. After removal of 6 bases from V and 7 bases from J, the junction contained 8 bases not matched to a gene. CDR1 is SGHTA, CDR2 FQGTGA, per germline. CDR3 loop: CASSFRLAGTNEQFF. The DNA of the CDR3 is TGTGCCAGCAGTTTCCGACTAGCGGGAACTAATGAGCAGTTCTTC. Drawing the rest from reference TRBV7-3 and TRBJ2-1, the complete variable domain is GAGVSQTPSNKVTEKGKYVELRCDPISGHTALYWYRQSLGQGPEFLIYFQGTGAADDSGLPNDRFFAVRPEGSVSTLKIQRTERGDSAVYLCASSFRLAGTNEQFFGPGTRLTVL.

In this sample, this clone turned up a few times. The chain employs TRBV7-2 and TRBJ2-2; D is undetermined. Deletions cut 3 bases from V and 4 bases from J, with 9 bases between. Germline CDR1 SGHTA, CDR2 FQGNSA. The CDR3 contains 14 residues. CDR3 DNA sequence: TGTGCCAGCAGCTTCAGGCAGTCCACCGGGGAGCTGTTTTTT. Translation gives CASSFRQSTGELFF.

This clone has a count of ten or more. The chain is built from TRBV6-5 and TRBJ2-7; 10 nucleotides line up with TRBD1. J lost 4 bases, V lost 9 bases, and 12 bases had no gene match. The CDR3 has 15 residues. Germline V CDR1 and CDR2: MNHEY, SVGAGI. For the CDR3, the DNA is TGTGCCAGTTCCCGGACGGGGACAGGGGTTTACGAGCAGTACTTC. Translation gives CASSRTGTGVYEQYF.

This clone has at least ten counts. The gene calls are TRBV5-8 and TRBJ2-1; D possibly corresponds to TRBD1 (7 bases). Germline lookup yields CDR1 SGHTS and CDR2 YDEGEE. V was trimmed by 2 bases and J by 3 bases, leaving 12 bases between them. This CDR3 region has 15 residues. The CDR3 sequence: CASSLSQGGYNEQFF. In DNA form, the CDR3 reads TGTGCCAGCAGCTTAAGTCAGGGGGGCTACAATGAGCAGTTCTTC.

This clone has only a few counts. The chain carries TRBV6-7 and TRBJ2-5; TRBD1 agrees at 8 bases. TRBV6-7 is filed as an ORF, its function uncertain. The ends lost 6 bases at V and 5 bases at J; junction bases unmatched: 8. The CDR3 totals 14 residues. The CDR3 DNA follows: TGTGCCAGCAGCTGTGGACAGGGCGGGGAGACCCAGTACTTC. Protein: CASSCGQGGETQYF.

This clone was detected a few times. CDR3 region: CASLAGGGRIAQYF. In DNA, the CDR3 is TGTGCCAGCCTGGCGGGAGGTGGAAGAATCGCCCAGTACTTC. The genes are TRBV2 and TRBJ2-5; 8 bases line up with TRBD2. Germline CDR1 reads SNHLY; CDR2 reads FYNNEI. This CDR3 comprises 14 residues. Losses at the gene ends were 8 bases for V and 9 bases for J; bases not matched to a gene: 14. The whole variable domain, remainder taken from reference TRBV2 and TRBJ2-5, is EPEVTQTPSHQVTQMGQEVILRCVPISNHLYFYWYRQILGQKVEFLVSFYNNEISEKSEIFDDQFSVERPDGSNFTLKIRSTKLEDSAMYFCASLAGGGRIAQYFGPGTRLLVL.

The rearrangement joins TRBV19 to TRBJ2-5, with 7 bases aligning to TRBD1. The better agreement between TRBJ2-7 and the DNA end casts doubt on the J call. This CDR3 contains 13 residues. Germline V gene data show CDR1 as LNHDA and CDR2 as SQIVND (reference sequence). The CDR3 here is CASSLQGAYEQYF. In nucleotides, the CDR3 is TGTGCCAGTAGTCTTCAGGGGGCCTACGAGCAGTACTTC.

This clone was picked up many times. The chain combines TRBV19 with TRBJ2-3; 7 nucleotides align to TRBD2. Trimming cost V 3 bases and J 6 bases; bases outside gene matches: 3. This CDR3 comprises 13 residues. CDR1 and CDR2 (germline): LNHDA, SQIVND (reference sequence). The CDR3 DNA follows: TGTGCCAGTAGTATCCAGGGAGGGGATACGCAGTATTTT. This translates into CASSIQGGDTQYF.

This clone occurred many times. This chain joins TRBV5-1 and TRBJ2-2; 9 bases are shared with TRBD2. V was pared by 4 bases and J by 1 base, with 5 bases of the junction left unmatched. Germline CDR1 and CDR2: SGHRS and YFSETQ. The length of the CDR3 is 16 residues. The CDR3 nucleotides read TGCGCCAGCAGCGCATTGACTAGCGGGAACACCGGGGAGCTGTTTTTT. This gives the protein CASSALTSGNTGELFF.

The V and J genes are TRBV6-5 and TRBJ1-2, with 7 bases that match TRBD1. Germline V gene sequence: CDR1 MNHEY, CDR2 SVGAGI. The trim removed 6 bases at V and 8 bases at J, leaving 15 bases unmatched. The CDR3 sequence is 15 residues long. The CDR3: CASSISDRDLKGYTF. The CDR3 DNA reads TGTGCCAGCAGCATCAGCGACAGGGACTTGAAAGGCTACACCTTC.

Comment on this clone: The same CDR3 arises from other DNA sequences in this sample as well. V usage is TRBV7-3 and J usage is TRBJ2-1; TRBD2 matches at 7 bases. The germline CDR1 and CDR2 sequences are SGHTA and FQGTGA. The CDR3 contains 13 residues. V shed 6 bases, J shed 10 bases, and the junction held 9 bases outside the gene matches. The CDR3 loop is CASSPGGGGEQFF. The DNA for the CDR3 is TGTGCCAGCAGTCCCGGCGGGGGAGGAGAGCAGTTCTTC. Looking up the rest from reference TRBV7-3 and TRBJ2-1 gives the full variable domain: GAGVSQTPSNKVTEKGKYVELRCDPISGHTALYWYRQSLGQGPEFLIYFQGTGAADDSGLPNDRFFAVRPEGSVSTLKIQRTERGDSAVYLCASSPGGGGEQFFGPGTRLTVL.

This clone was found many times. The chain joins TRBV5-1 to TRBJ2-1; 10 bases map to TRBD1. J lost 9 bases, V lost 0 bases, and 6 bases had no gene match. From germline, CDR1 is SGHRS and CDR2 YFSETQ. The CDR3 is 15 residues long. The CDR3 DNA sequence: TGCGCCAGCAGCTTGGGGACAGGGGGATCTGGTGAGCAGTTCTTC. Its translation: CASSLGTGGSGEQFF.

This clone has ten or more counts. The DNA for the CDR3 is TGCGCCAGCAGCTTGGGGGGGGGCTCCTACGAGCAGTACTTC. It specifies CASSLGGGSYEQYF. This chain uses TRBV5-1 with TRBJ2-7, with 7 bases lining up with TRBD2. The length of the CDR3 is 14 residues. Germline V CDR1 and CDR2: SGHRS, YFSETQ. Trimming cost V 0 bases and J 0 bases; bases outside gene matches: 0.

This clone was counted at least ten times. The chain has TRBV18 and TRBJ1-2, with D perhaps matching TRBD1 (5 bases). CDR1 KGHSH and CDR2 LQKENI come from the germline V gene. The CDR3 has 14 residues. The V end lost 3 bases, the J end lost 4 bases, and 12 bases lay between the germline ends. CDR3 protein: CASSPIAGRYGYTF. CDR3 nucleotide sequence: TGTGCCAGCTCACCTATTGCAGGGCGCTATGGCTACACCTTC. Full variable domain (missing parts from reference TRBV18 and TRBJ1-2): NAGVMQNPRHLVRRRGQEARLRCSPMKGHSHVYWYRQLPEEGLKFMVYLQKENIIDESGMPKERFSAEFPKEGPSILRIQQVVRGDSAAYFCASSPIAGRYGYTFGSGTRLTVV.

The table lists this clone with a few counts. The chain employs TRBV6-1 and TRBJ2-1; TRBD2 aligns across 9 bases. CDR3 length equals 15 residues. The V segment lost 6 bases and the J segment 5 bases; nucleotides outside the gene matches: 8. Germline V gives CDR1 MNHNS, CDR2 SASEGT. In nucleotides, the CDR3 is TGTGCCAGCAGAGAGCGGGGGGTCACAAACAATGAGCAGTTCTTC. It codes for CASRERGVTNNEQFF.

This clone was detected ten times or more. The J gene is TRBJ1-5, the V gene TRBV6-6; possibly TRBD1 for D (5 bases). CDR3 length: 14 residues. Germline CDR1 reads MNHNY; CDR2 reads SVGAGI (reference sequence). With 0 bases removed from V and 7 bases from J, the gap between germline ends came to 10 bases. CDR3 region: CASSYSGAEQPQHF. In nucleotides, the CDR3 is TGTGCCAGCAGTTACTCAGGGGCGGAACAGCCCCAGCATTTT.

This clone appeared many times. The genes are TRBV6-1 and TRBJ2-7, with D hard to call. Germline V gene sequence: CDR1 MNHNS, CDR2 SASEGT. The CDR3 contains 13 residues. The V and J ends lost 1 base and 2 bases respectively, with 6 bases between them. CDR3 residues: CASSEGLPYEQYF. The CDR3 region has the DNA TGTGCCAGCAGTGAAGGACTTCCCTACGAGCAGTACTTC.

This clone showed up many times. The chain employs TRBV6-5 and TRBJ2-1; 7 nucleotides align to TRBD2. The CDR3 is 14 amino acids. With 0 bases clipped from V and 8 bases from J, the junction kept 4 bases outside the gene matches. Germline lookup yields CDR1 MNHEY and CDR2 SVGAGI. The CDR3 sequence is CASSYSTSMYEQFF. In nucleotides, the CDR3 is TGTGCCAGCAGTTACTCGACTAGCATGTATGAGCAGTTCTTC.

This clone was recorded at least ten times. This chain connects TRBV10-3 to TRBJ2-1; TRBD2 matches 12 bases. The junction had 8 bases not matched to a gene; V was cut back by 0 bases and J by 5 bases. Germline V CDR1 and CDR2: ENHRY, SYGVKD. The CDR3 is 18 amino acids. This CDR3 reads CAISESGLAGRADNEQFF. The CDR3 bases are TGTGCCATCAGTGAGTCAGGACTAGCGGGACGGGCGGACAATGAGCAGTTCTTC.

This clone has ten or more counts. The chain links TRBV11-2 to TRBJ1-2; D perhaps matches TRBD1 (5 bases). The CDR3 has 17 residues. V lost 1 base to trimming and J lost 7 bases, with 22 bases between them. CDR1 is SGHAT, CDR2 FQNNGV, per germline. The CDR3 DNA reads as TGTGCCAGCAGCTTAGGCCCAGAGCGTTTCGGGGGGACTGGCTACACCTTC. This codes for CASSLGPERFGGTGYTF. Filled out from reference TRBV11-2 and TRBJ1-2, the complete variable domain reads EAGVAQSPRYKIIEKRQSVAFWCNPISGHATLYWYQQILGQGPKLLIQFQNNGVVDDSQLPKDRFSAERLKGVDSTLKIQPAKLEDSAVYLCASSLGPERFGGTGYTFGSGTRLTVV.